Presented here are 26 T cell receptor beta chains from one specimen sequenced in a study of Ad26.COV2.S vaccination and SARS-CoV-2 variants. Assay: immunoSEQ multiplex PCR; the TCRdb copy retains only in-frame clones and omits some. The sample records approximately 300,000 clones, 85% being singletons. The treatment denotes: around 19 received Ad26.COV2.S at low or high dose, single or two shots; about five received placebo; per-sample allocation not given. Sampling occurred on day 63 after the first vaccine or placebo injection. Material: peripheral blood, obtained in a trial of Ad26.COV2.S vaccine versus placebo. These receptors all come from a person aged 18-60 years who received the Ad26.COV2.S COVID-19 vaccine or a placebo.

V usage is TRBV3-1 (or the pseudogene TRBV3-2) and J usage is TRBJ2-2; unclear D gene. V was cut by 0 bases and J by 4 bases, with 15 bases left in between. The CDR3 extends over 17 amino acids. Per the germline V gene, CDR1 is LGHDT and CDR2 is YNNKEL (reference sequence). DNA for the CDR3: TGTGCCAGCAGCCAAGATACCCACAACTTTGGCACCGGGGAGCTGTTTTTT. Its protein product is CASSQDTHNFGTGELFF.

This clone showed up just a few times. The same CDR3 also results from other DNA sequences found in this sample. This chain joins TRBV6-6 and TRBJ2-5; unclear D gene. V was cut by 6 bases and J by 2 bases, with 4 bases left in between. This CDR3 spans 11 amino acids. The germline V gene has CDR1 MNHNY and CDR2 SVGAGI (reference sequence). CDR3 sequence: CASSPQETQYF. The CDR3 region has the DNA TGTGCCAGCAGCCCTCAAGAGACCCAGTACTTC.

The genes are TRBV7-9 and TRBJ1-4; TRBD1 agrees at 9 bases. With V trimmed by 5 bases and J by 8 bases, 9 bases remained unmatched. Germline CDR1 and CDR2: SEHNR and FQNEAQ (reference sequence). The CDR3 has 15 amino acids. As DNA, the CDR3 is TGTGCCAGCAGCCCCTGGACAGGGGAAAGAGAAAAACTGTTTTTT. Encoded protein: CASSPWTGEREKLFF.

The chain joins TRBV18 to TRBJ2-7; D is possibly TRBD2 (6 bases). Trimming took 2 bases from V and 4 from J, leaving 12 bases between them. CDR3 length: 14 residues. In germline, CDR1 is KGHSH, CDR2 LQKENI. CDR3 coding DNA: TGTGCCAGCTCACCATACGGAGGGCGGTACGAGCAGTACTTC. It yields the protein CASSPYGGRYEQYF.

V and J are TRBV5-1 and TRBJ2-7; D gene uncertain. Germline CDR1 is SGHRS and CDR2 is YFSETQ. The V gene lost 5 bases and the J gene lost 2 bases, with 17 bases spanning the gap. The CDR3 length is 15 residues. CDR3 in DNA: TGCGCCAGCAGTAAGGAGTCGGACCTACCCTACGAGCAGTACTTC. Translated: CASSKESDLPYEQYF.

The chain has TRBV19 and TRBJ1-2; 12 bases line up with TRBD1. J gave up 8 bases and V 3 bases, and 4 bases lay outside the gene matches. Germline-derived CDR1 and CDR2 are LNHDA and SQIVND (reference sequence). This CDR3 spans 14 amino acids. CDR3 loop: CASSMGQGAPGYTF. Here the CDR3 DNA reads TGTGCCAGTAGTATGGGACAGGGGGCGCCGGGCTACACCTTC. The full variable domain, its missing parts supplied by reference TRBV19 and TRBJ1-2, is DGGITQSPKYLFRKEGQNVTLSCEQNLNHDAMYWYRQDPGQGLRLIYYSQIVNDFQKGDIAEGYSVSREKKESFPLTVTSAQKNPTAFYLCASSMGQGAPGYTFGSGTRLTVV.

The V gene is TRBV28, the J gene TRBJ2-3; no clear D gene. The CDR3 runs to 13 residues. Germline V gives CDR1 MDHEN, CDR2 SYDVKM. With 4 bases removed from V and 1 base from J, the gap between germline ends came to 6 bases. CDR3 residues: CASSSSRTDTQYF. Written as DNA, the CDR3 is TGTGCCAGCAGTTCATCCCGCACAGATACGCAGTATTTT.

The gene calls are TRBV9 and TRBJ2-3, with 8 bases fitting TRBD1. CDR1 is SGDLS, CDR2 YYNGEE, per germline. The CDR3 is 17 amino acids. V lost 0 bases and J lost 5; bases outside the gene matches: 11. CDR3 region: CASSVAARGLAGDTQYF. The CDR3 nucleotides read TGTGCCAGCAGCGTAGCGGCCAGGGGGCTCGCAGGAGATACGCAGTATTTT.

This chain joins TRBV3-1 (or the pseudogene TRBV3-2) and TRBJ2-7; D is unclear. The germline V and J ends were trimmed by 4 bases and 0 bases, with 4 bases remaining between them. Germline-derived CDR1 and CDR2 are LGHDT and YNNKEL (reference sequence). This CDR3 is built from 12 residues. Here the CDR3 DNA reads TGTGCCAGCAGCCTTAGCTCCTACGAGCAGTACTTC. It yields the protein CASSLSSYEQYF.

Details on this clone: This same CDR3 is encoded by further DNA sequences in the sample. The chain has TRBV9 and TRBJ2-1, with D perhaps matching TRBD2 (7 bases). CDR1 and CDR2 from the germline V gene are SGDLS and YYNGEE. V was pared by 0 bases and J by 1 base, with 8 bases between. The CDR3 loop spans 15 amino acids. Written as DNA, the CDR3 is TGTGCCAGCAGCGTAGAGGGGGGGTCCTACAATGAGCAGTTCTTC. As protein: CASSVEGGSYNEQFF.

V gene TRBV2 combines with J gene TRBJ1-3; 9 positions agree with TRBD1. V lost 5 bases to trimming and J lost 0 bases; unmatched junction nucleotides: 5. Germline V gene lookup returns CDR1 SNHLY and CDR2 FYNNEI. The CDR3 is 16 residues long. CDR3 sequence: CASSRQGESSGNTIYF. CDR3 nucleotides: TGTGCCAGCAGTAGACAGGGGGAGAGCTCTGGAAACACCATATATTTT.

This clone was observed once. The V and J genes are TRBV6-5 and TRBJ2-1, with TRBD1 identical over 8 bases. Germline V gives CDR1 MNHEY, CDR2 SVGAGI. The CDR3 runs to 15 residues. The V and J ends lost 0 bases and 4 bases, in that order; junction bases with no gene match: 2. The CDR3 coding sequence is TGTGCCAGCAGTTACTCCGGGACAGGTTACAATGAGCAGTTCTTC. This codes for CASSYSGTGYNEQFF.

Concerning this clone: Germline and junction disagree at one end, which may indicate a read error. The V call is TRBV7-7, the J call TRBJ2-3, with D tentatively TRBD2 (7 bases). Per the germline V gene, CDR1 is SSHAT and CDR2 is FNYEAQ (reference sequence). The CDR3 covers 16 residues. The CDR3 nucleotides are TGTGCTAGCAGCTCAGGGGACTACTCGACCCCAGATACGCAGTATTTT. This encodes CASSSGDYSTPDTQYF. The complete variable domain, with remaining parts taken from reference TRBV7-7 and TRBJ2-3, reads GAGVSQSPRYKVTKRGQDVTLRCDPISSHATLYWYQQALGQGPEFLTYFNYEAQPDKSGLPSDRFSAERPEGSISTLTIQRTEQRDSAMYRCASSSGDYSTPDTQYFGPGTRLTVL.

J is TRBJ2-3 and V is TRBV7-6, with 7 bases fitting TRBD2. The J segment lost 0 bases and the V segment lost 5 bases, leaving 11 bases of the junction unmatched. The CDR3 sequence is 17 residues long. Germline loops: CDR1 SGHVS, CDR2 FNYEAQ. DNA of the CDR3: TGTGCCAGCAGCCCCTTGGGGGGGTACTACAGCACAGATACGCAGTATTTT. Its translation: CASSPLGGYYSTDTQYF.

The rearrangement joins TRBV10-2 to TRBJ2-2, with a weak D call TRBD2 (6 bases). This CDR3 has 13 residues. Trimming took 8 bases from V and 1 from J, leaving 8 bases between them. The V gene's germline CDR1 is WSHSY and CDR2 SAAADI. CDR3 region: CASRDLNTGELFF. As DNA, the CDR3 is TGCGCCAGCCGGGACTTGAACACCGGGGAGCTGTTTTTT.

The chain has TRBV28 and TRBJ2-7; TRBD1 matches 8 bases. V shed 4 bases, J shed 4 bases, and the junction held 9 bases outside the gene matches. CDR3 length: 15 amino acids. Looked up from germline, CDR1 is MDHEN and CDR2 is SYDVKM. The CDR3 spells CASSYTGGEGYEQYF. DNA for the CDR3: TGTGCCAGCAGTTATACAGGGGGAGAGGGTTACGAGCAGTACTTC.

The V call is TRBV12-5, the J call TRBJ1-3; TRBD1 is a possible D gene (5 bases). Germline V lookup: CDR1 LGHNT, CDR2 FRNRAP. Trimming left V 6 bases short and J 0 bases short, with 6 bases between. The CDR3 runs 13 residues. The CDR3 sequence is CASGDSSGNTIYF. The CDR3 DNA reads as TGTGCTAGTGGCGACAGCTCTGGAAACACCATATATTTT.

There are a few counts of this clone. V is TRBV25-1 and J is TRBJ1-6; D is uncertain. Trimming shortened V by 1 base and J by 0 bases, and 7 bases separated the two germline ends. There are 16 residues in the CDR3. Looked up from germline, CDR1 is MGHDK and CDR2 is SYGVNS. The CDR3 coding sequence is TGTGCCAGCAGTGAATTTTCAAGCTCCTATAATTCACCCCTCCACTTT. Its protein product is CASSEFSSSYNSPLHF.

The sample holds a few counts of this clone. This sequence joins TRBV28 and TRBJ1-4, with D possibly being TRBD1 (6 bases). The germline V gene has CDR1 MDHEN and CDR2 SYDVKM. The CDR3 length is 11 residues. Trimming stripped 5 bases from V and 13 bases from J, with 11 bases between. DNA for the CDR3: TGTGCCAGCAGTCAACAGGGAGGACTGTTTTTT. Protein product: CASSQQGGLFF.

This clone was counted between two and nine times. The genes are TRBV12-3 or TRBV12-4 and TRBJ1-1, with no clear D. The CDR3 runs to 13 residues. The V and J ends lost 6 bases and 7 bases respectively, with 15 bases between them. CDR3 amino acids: CASRNSNPHEAFF. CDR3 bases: TGTGCCAGCAGGAACAGTAACCCCCATGAAGCTTTCTTT.

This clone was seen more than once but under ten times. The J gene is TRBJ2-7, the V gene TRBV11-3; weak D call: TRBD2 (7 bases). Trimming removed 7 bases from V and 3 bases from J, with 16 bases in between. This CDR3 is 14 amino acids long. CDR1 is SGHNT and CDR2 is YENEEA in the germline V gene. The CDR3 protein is CASTVRGGLYEQYF. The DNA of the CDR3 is TGTGCCAGCACCGTTAGGGGGGGCCTCTACGAGCAGTACTTC.

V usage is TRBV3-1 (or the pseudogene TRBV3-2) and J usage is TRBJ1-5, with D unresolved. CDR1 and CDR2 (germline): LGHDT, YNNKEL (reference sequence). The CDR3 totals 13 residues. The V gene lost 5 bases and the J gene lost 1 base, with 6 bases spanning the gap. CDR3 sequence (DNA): TGTGCCAGCAGCTTGGGGAGCAATCAGCCCCAGCATTTT. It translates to CASSLGSNQPQHF.

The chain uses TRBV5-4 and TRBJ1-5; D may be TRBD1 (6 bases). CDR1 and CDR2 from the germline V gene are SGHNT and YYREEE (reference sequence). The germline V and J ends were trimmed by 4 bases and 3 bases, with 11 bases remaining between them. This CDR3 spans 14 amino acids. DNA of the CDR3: TGTGCCAGCAGCAAAAGGGGGGACAATCAGCCCCAGCATTTT. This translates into CASSKRGDNQPQHF.

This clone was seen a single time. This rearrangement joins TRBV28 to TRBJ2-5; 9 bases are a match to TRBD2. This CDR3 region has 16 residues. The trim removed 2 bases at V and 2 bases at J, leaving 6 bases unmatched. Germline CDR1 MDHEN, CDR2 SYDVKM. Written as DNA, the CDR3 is TGTGCCAGCAGTTTAGCAGCGGGGGGATTACAAGAGACCCAGTACTTC. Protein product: CASSLAAGGLQETQYF.

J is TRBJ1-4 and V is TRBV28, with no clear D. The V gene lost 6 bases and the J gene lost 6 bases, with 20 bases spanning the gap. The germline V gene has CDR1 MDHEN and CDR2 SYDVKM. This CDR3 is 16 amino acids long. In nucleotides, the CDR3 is TGTGCCAGCAGGGGGTGGTCTCCGGGAGAGGATGAAAAACTGTTTTTT. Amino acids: CASRGWSPGEDEKLFF.

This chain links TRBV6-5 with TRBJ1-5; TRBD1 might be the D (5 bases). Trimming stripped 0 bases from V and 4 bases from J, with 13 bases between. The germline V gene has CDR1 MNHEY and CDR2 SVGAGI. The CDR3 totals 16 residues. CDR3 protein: CASSYSRLGGNQPQHF. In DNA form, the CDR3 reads TGTGCCAGCAGTTACTCACGCCTGGGGGGAAATCAGCCCCAGCATTTT.